The clone carrying this T cell receptor (beta chain) was detected ten times or more. These data belong to a study of Graves' ophthalmopathy and Graves' hyperthyroidism. TCR beta CDR3 amplification used RNA transcripts. HTBI primers were employed in first-round RT-PCR, then a second-round multiplex PCR followed. TCRdb re-called the multiplex PCR reads through MiXCR, storing one row per CDR3 protein. The sample carries 150,000 to 200,000 distinct CDR3 sequences, roughly 36% recorded once. Germline CDR1 is MNHEY and CDR2 is SVGEGT. This CDR3 has 15 amino acids. The germline V and J ends were trimmed by 2 bases and 0 bases, with 11 bases remaining between them.

The source material was peripheral blood. The receptor was derived from a man aged 25 to 45 with Graves' ophthalmopathy. This chain joins TRBV6-2 or TRBV6-3 and TRBJ2-7; tentatively, D is TRBD2 (6 bases). In nucleotides, the CDR3 is TGTGCCAGCAGTTACGCTCGGGGGATCTCCTACGAGCAGTACTTC. Protein: CASSYARGISYEQYF.